The sequence of this T cell receptor (beta chain) was determined in a study of shared clonotypes between healthy human individuals. The study, taken as a whole, reports: Shared clonotypes: about 5.3% naive CD4, around 3.5% naive CD8, less than 2.5% memory CD4, over 0.3% memory CD8. Depth of sequencing was expected to influence donor clonotype sharing.

Sorted subsets were amplified in replicate PCRs using around 220 ng DNA, around 30,000 T cell genomes. Assay used: immunoSEQ multiplex PCR; TCRdb lists only in-frame clones, some missing. The sample consists of approximately 840,000 clones, approximately 96% of them appearing once. As for this clone: The target antigen is unknown.

Naive-designated CD8 cells lacked CD45RO, were positively enriched for CCR7, and omitted terminally differentiated effector memory CD45RA+ cells. All the donors were Caucasian adults who lived in Nashville, Tennessee. Germline loops: CDR1 SGDLS, CDR2 YYNGEE. Trimming took off 2 bases at V and 6 bases at J, with 12 bases between the two ends. The CDR3 loop spans 14 amino acids. The sample comprised naive CD8+ T cells sorted from blood. The chain combines TRBV9 with TRBJ2-1; no clear D gene. This receptor was obtained from a man aged 25 to 40 in good health. CDR3 sequence: CASSVGTTTNEQFF. The CDR3 nucleotides are TGTGCCAGCAGCGTTGGTACTACAACCAATGAGCAGTTCTTC. Complete variable domain (other parts from reference TRBV9 and TRBJ2-1): DSGVTQTPKHLITATGQRVTLRCSPRSGDLSVYWYQQSLDQGLQFLIQYYNGEERAKGNILERFSAQQFPDLHSELNLSSLELGDSALYFCASSVGTTTNEQFFGPGTRLTVL.